The rows below give T cell receptor beta chains drawn from one sample of a study of blood T cell repertoires in COVID-19. Only in-frame clones appear in the TCRdb table, and some are missing; sequencing was by immunoSEQ multiplex PCR. The top ten hold 3.7% of the sample, which has 250,000 to 300,000 clones, approximately 90% seen once. What was sequenced was peripheral blood. The receptors here all came from a middle-aged woman with acute or convalescent COVID-19. Both conserved end residues are part of each CDR3. Each record gives: J gene, clone size, CDR3 length, D gene, V gene, CDR3 DNA, CDR3 protein. A D gene is named only where the DNA matches it firmly. Clone size is shown for a subset of rows, as once, few, many or a class of expanded clone.

j_call: TRBJ1-4; clone_size: .; cdr3_length: 16; d_call: TRBD1; v_call: TRBV9; cdr3_nt: TGTGCCAGCAGCCAGGGGGGAAGGGGGCGGAATGAAAAACTGTTTTTT; cdr3_aa: CASSQGGRGRNEKLFF
j_call: TRBJ2-3; clone_size: .; cdr3_length: 16; d_call: .; v_call: TRBV24-1; cdr3_nt: TGTGCCACCAGTGATCCCGACCCGGAGTCAGCAGATACGCAGTATTTT; cdr3_aa: CATSDPDPESADTQYF
j_call: TRBJ1-1; clone_size: .; cdr3_length: 13; d_call: .; v_call: TRBV5-1; cdr3_nt: TGCGCCAGCAGCTTCCAGGGGACCGCAGAAGCTTTCTTT; cdr3_aa: CASSFQGTAEAFF
j_call: TRBJ2-5; clone_size: .; cdr3_length: 17; d_call: TRBD2; v_call: TRBV5-1; cdr3_nt: TGCGCCAGCAGCTCAACCGGACTAGCGGGGGGACAAGAGACCCAGTACTTC; cdr3_aa: CASSSTGLAGGQETQYF
j_call: TRBJ1-1; clone_size: .; cdr3_length: 17; d_call: TRBD1; v_call: TRBV5-1; cdr3_nt: TGCGCCAGCAGCCCCCCCCGGACAGGGCTGGGGGACACTGAAGCTTTCTTT; cdr3_aa: CASSPPRTGLGDTEAFF
j_call: TRBJ2-1; clone_size: .; cdr3_length: 12; d_call: .; v_call: TRBV30; cdr3_nt: TGTGCCTGGAGTGTAGATGTCTGGACTCAGTTCTTC; cdr3_aa: CAWSVDVWTQFF
j_call: TRBJ2-1; clone_size: .; cdr3_length: 15; d_call: .; v_call: TRBV9; cdr3_nt: TGTGCCAGCAGCGTAGGTCTGGGGGGCTACAATGAGCAGTTCTTC; cdr3_aa: CASSVGLGGYNEQFF
j_call: TRBJ1-1; clone_size: .; cdr3_length: 14; d_call: .; v_call: TRBV4-1; cdr3_nt: TGCGCCAGCAGCCAAGACCTTCGTTCCCTTGAAGCTTTCTTT; cdr3_aa: CASSQDLRSLEAFF
j_call: TRBJ1-1; clone_size: .; cdr3_length: 17; d_call: .; v_call: TRBV5-1; cdr3_nt: TGCGCCAGCAGCTTGGCCCCGCTCCAGTCGGGGGGAACTGAAGCTTTCTTT; cdr3_aa: CASSLAPLQSGGTEAFF
j_call: TRBJ1-2; clone_size: .; cdr3_length: 13; d_call: TRBD1; v_call: TRBV12-3/TRBV12-4; cdr3_nt: TGTGCCAGCAGTGGACAGGCTCACTATGGCTACACCTTC; cdr3_aa: CASSGQAHYGYTF
j_call: TRBJ1-6; clone_size: .; cdr3_length: 15; d_call: .; v_call: TRBV14; cdr3_nt: TGTGCCAGCAGCCGCGCGTGGTTGAATAATTCACCCCTCCACTTT; cdr3_aa: CASSRAWLNNSPLHF
j_call: TRBJ2-3; clone_size: .; cdr3_length: 14; d_call: TRBD2; v_call: TRBV11-2; cdr3_nt: TGTGCCAGCAGCACCCAGCGGGGGGCAGATACGCAGTATTTT; cdr3_aa: CASSTQRGADTQYF
j_call: TRBJ1-1; clone_size: .; cdr3_length: 11; d_call: .; v_call: TRBV20-1; cdr3_nt: TGCAGTGCGGGGGCGAACACTGAAGCTTTCTTT; cdr3_aa: CSAGANTEAFF
j_call: TRBJ1-1; clone_size: .; cdr3_length: 14; d_call: .; v_call: TRBV5-1; cdr3_nt: TGCGCCAGCAGCTCGGACAGACAATACACTGAAGCTTTCTTT; cdr3_aa: CASSSDRQYTEAFF
j_call: TRBJ1-6; clone_size: .; cdr3_length: 13; d_call: .; v_call: TRBV30; cdr3_nt: TGTGCCTCGGACCGGGCGGGAAATTCACCCCTCCACTTT; cdr3_aa: CASDRAGNSPLHF
j_call: TRBJ1-3; clone_size: .; cdr3_length: 16; d_call: TRBD1; v_call: TRBV6-6; cdr3_nt: TGTGCCAGCAGTTACTCGGGGGACAGCTCTGGAAACACCATATATTTT; cdr3_aa: CASSYSGDSSGNTIYF
j_call: TRBJ2-3; clone_size: .; cdr3_length: 17; d_call: TRBD2; v_call: TRBV4-1; cdr3_nt: TGCGCCAGCAGCCAGCGGACTAGCGGGGCCAGCACAGATACGCAGTATTTT; cdr3_aa: CASSQRTSGASTDTQYF
j_call: TRBJ1-4; clone_size: .; cdr3_length: 15; d_call: .; v_call: TRBV6-5; cdr3_nt: TGTGCCAGCAGTACCCTGGACAGAACTAATGAAAAACTGTTTTTT; cdr3_aa: CASSTLDRTNEKLFF
j_call: TRBJ2-1; clone_size: .; cdr3_length: 19; d_call: TRBD2; v_call: TRBV5-1; cdr3_nt: TGCGCCAGCAGGTTGAATAGCGGGGGCCTTCCTCGCTCCTACAATGAGCAGTTCTTC; cdr3_aa: CASRLNSGGLPRSYNEQFF
j_call: TRBJ1-2; clone_size: .; cdr3_length: 14; d_call: .; v_call: TRBV5-1; cdr3_nt: TGCGCCAGCTTCTCCGCCGGGGGGCACGGTGGCTACACCTTC; cdr3_aa: CASFSAGGHGGYTF
j_call: TRBJ1-1; clone_size: .; cdr3_length: 14; d_call: .; v_call: TRBV4-1; cdr3_nt: TGCGCCAGCACCATAAGGGGAACGAACACTGAAGCTTTCTTT; cdr3_aa: CASTIRGTNTEAFF
j_call: TRBJ2-2; clone_size: once; cdr3_length: 17; d_call: TRBD1; v_call: TRBV9; cdr3_nt: TGTGCCAGCAGCGCCGGCTGGGGACAGTCGAACACCGGGGAGCTGTTTTTT; cdr3_aa: CASSAGWGQSNTGELFF
j_call: TRBJ1-1; clone_size: .; cdr3_length: 14; d_call: .; v_call: TRBV7-9; cdr3_nt: TGTGCCAGCAGCTTAGAGGGGGTGGGCACTGAAGCTTTCTTT; cdr3_aa: CASSLEGVGTEAFF
j_call: TRBJ1-1; clone_size: .; cdr3_length: 14; d_call: .; v_call: TRBV28; cdr3_nt: TGTGCCAGCAGTTTGGGGGGGAGGAGCACTGAAGCTTTCTTT; cdr3_aa: CASSLGGRSTEAFF
j_call: TRBJ2-1; clone_size: .; cdr3_length: 14; d_call: .; v_call: TRBV2; cdr3_nt: TGTGCCAGCAGTCCTCAGCGCTCCTACAATGAGCAGTTCTTC; cdr3_aa: CASSPQRSYNEQFF
j_call: TRBJ2-3; clone_size: .; cdr3_length: 15; d_call: TRBD2; v_call: TRBV2; cdr3_nt: TGTGCCAGCAGGGGGACTAGCGGCGGTTCAGATACGCAGTATTTT; cdr3_aa: CASRGTSGGSDTQYF
j_call: TRBJ1-4; clone_size: once; cdr3_length: 16; d_call: .; v_call: TRBV2; cdr3_nt: TGTGCCAGCAGTCCCTACGGGGGGGGGCGCGGTGAAAAACTGTTTTTT; cdr3_aa: CASSPYGGGRGEKLFF
j_call: TRBJ1-3; clone_size: once; cdr3_length: 14; d_call: TRBD1; v_call: TRBV2; cdr3_nt: TGTGCCAGCAGATATGCAGGGGGAAGAAACACCATATATTTT; cdr3_aa: CASRYAGGRNTIYF
j_call: TRBJ2-1; clone_size: .; cdr3_length: 17; d_call: .; v_call: TRBV9; cdr3_nt: TGTGCCAGCAGCGTAGCTGTGGGCCCAAGCTCCTACAATGAGCAGTTCTTC; cdr3_aa: CASSVAVGPSSYNEQFF
j_call: TRBJ1-1; clone_size: .; cdr3_length: 16; d_call: TRBD1; v_call: TRBV5-4; cdr3_nt: TGTGCCAGCAGCCCGGGGGGGGGACAGGGGAGCACTGAAGCTTTCTTT; cdr3_aa: CASSPGGGQGSTEAFF
j_call: TRBJ2-1; clone_size: .; cdr3_length: 15; d_call: .; v_call: TRBV4-1; cdr3_nt: TGCGCCAGCAGCCAAGATATGCAGGTTTGGAATGAGCAGTTCTTC; cdr3_aa: CASSQDMQVWNEQFF
j_call: TRBJ1-1; clone_size: .; cdr3_length: 14; d_call: TRBD1; v_call: TRBV6-5; cdr3_nt: TGTGCCAGCAGTAAGGACAGGGGGAACACTGAAGCTTTCTTT; cdr3_aa: CASSKDRGNTEAFF
j_call: TRBJ2-5; clone_size: .; cdr3_length: 15; d_call: .; v_call: TRBV9; cdr3_nt: TGTGCCAGCAGCGTAGGCCAGGTGGGCCAAGAGACCCAGTACTTC; cdr3_aa: CASSVGQVGQETQYF
j_call: TRBJ2-3; clone_size: .; cdr3_length: 17; d_call: TRBD2; v_call: TRBV7-6; cdr3_nt: TGTGCCAGCAGCCCCTATCCTAGCGGGGTGAACACAGATACGCAGTATTTT; cdr3_aa: CASSPYPSGVNTDTQYF
j_call: TRBJ1-1; clone_size: .; cdr3_length: 14; d_call: .; v_call: TRBV5-1; cdr3_nt: TGCGCCAGCAGCTTGGCCGTGGGGGCCACTGAAGCTTTCTTT; cdr3_aa: CASSLAVGATEAFF
j_call: TRBJ1-4; clone_size: .; cdr3_length: 15; d_call: .; v_call: TRBV5-1; cdr3_nt: TGCGCCAGCAGCCCCTTGCAGGGATCTAATGAAAAACTGTTTTTT; cdr3_aa: CASSPLQGSNEKLFF
j_call: TRBJ1-5; clone_size: .; cdr3_length: 16; d_call: .; v_call: TRBV28; cdr3_nt: TGTGCCAGCAGTTTAATCTGGGGGAGGTCGAATCAGCCCCAGCATTTT; cdr3_aa: CASSLIWGRSNQPQHF
j_call: TRBJ1-1; clone_size: .; cdr3_length: 15; d_call: TRBD1; v_call: TRBV2; cdr3_nt: TGTGCCAGCAGGAAAAAGCCGGACAGGGGGACTGAAGCTTTCTTT; cdr3_aa: CASRKKPDRGTEAFF
j_call: TRBJ1-1; clone_size: once; cdr3_length: 13; d_call: .; v_call: TRBV24-1; cdr3_nt: TGTGCCACCACCGCCGGGGGGCAAACTGAAGCTTTCTTT; cdr3_aa: CATTAGGQTEAFF
j_call: TRBJ1-5; clone_size: .; cdr3_length: 21; d_call: TRBD1; v_call: TRBV7-3; cdr3_nt: TGTGCCAGCAGCCCCCAGTTTCGCCCCCGGGACAGTCGAAGGAGCAATCAGCCCCAGCATTTT; cdr3_aa: CASSPQFRPRDSRRSNQPQHF
j_call: TRBJ1-5; clone_size: .; cdr3_length: 19; d_call: .; v_call: TRBV10-1; cdr3_nt: TGCGCCAGCAGCGTTGGCCCTCCGACCGGGAATTTTAGCAATCAGCCCCAGCATTTT; cdr3_aa: CASSVGPPTGNFSNQPQHF
j_call: TRBJ1-6; clone_size: .; cdr3_length: 17; d_call: TRBD1; v_call: TRBV3-1/TRBV3-2; cdr3_nt: TGTGCCAGCAGCCAAGCTAGGACAGGGGCTAGAAATTCACCCCTCCACTTT; cdr3_aa: CASSQARTGARNSPLHF
j_call: TRBJ1-2; clone_size: .; cdr3_length: 14; d_call: TRBD1; v_call: TRBV2; cdr3_nt: TGTGCCAGCAGTGTGGAGGGGGCGAATCCTGGCTACACCTTC; cdr3_aa: CASSVEGANPGYTF
j_call: TRBJ1-5; clone_size: .; cdr3_length: 13; d_call: TRBD1; v_call: TRBV12-3/TRBV12-4; cdr3_nt: TGTGCCAGCAGTTCAGGGGGCGCGAAGCCCCAGCATTTT; cdr3_aa: CASSSGGAKPQHF
j_call: TRBJ1-1; clone_size: once; cdr3_length: 14; d_call: .; v_call: TRBV7-2; cdr3_nt: TGTGCCACCAGGAGGGCCCTGATGAACACTGAAGCTTTCTTT; cdr3_aa: CATRRALMNTEAFF
j_call: TRBJ1-2; clone_size: .; cdr3_length: 17; d_call: .; v_call: TRBV4-1; cdr3_nt: TGCGCCAGCAGCCAAGAAGATCTGTACGAGGGGGTTTATGGCTACACCTTC; cdr3_aa: CASSQEDLYEGVYGYTF
j_call: TRBJ1-4; clone_size: .; cdr3_length: 15; d_call: .; v_call: TRBV19; cdr3_nt: TGTGCCAGTAACCGGCAGGGGACAACTAATGAAAAACTGTTTTTT; cdr3_aa: CASNRQGTTNEKLFF
j_call: TRBJ2-1; clone_size: .; cdr3_length: 15; d_call: TRBD2; v_call: TRBV3-1/TRBV3-2; cdr3_nt: TGTGCCAGCAGTCGTCCGGGACTAGCTAGTCATGAGCAGTTCTTC; cdr3_aa: CASSRPGLASHEQFF
j_call: TRBJ1-2; clone_size: .; cdr3_length: 15; d_call: .; v_call: TRBV5-1; cdr3_nt: TGCGCCAGCAGCTTGTTCGAGCCCCCTTCCTATGGCTACACCTTC; cdr3_aa: CASSLFEPPSYGYTF
j_call: TRBJ2-5; clone_size: .; cdr3_length: 16; d_call: TRBD1; v_call: TRBV24-1; cdr3_nt: TGTGCCACCAGTCCTCGACCGGGACAGGGGTTGGAGACCCAGTACTTC; cdr3_aa: CATSPRPGQGLETQYF
j_call: TRBJ1-6; clone_size: once; cdr3_length: 15; d_call: .; v_call: TRBV27; cdr3_nt: TGTGCCAGCAGATCTCCGAACGAGCTGTTTTCACCCCTCCACTTT; cdr3_aa: CASRSPNELFSPLHF
j_call: TRBJ2-2; clone_size: .; cdr3_length: 16; d_call: TRBD1; v_call: TRBV19; cdr3_nt: TGTGCCAGTAGTCCCGGACAGGGATTGAACACCGGGGAGCTGTTTTTT; cdr3_aa: CASSPGQGLNTGELFF
j_call: TRBJ1-1; clone_size: once; cdr3_length: 15; d_call: TRBD1; v_call: TRBV10-2; cdr3_nt: TGCGCCAGCAGTGAGGTTGACAGGGGGAGCACTGAAGCTTTCTTT; cdr3_aa: CASSEVDRGSTEAFF
j_call: TRBJ1-3; clone_size: .; cdr3_length: 16; d_call: TRBD1; v_call: TRBV19; cdr3_nt: TGTGCCAGTACCTTCACACAGGGGCATCTTGGAAACACCATATATTTT; cdr3_aa: CASTFTQGHLGNTIYF
j_call: TRBJ1-2; clone_size: .; cdr3_length: 13; d_call: TRBD1; v_call: TRBV6-6; cdr3_nt: TGTGCCAGCAGTTTACAGGGGGCGGAGGGCTACACCTTC; cdr3_aa: CASSLQGAEGYTF